Listed below are T cell receptor beta chains from one sample, sequenced in a study of a mutant IDH1 vaccine in newly diagnosed glioma. The antigens these receptors bind are not known. TCRdb keeps only in-frame clones here, not all; method: immunoSEQ multiplex PCR. The data show some 30,000 clones, 85% to 90% seen once. This sample comprised PBMCs, obtained from a glioma patient whose treatment included an IDH1 peptide vaccine. All receptors come from a man aged 35 to 55 with glioma. CDR3s leave out the opening cysteine and the closing phenylalanine or tryptophan. Each record gives: V gene, clone size, J gene, D gene, CDR3 protein. D genes are given only for firm matches. Expanded clones get a size class; other rows say once, few or many, or leave the size out.

>TRBV5-6|NA|TRBJ2-1|TRBD1
ASSPRDRHNEQF
>TRBV18|NA|TRBJ2-7|TRBD1
ASSGGTGQPYEQY
>TRBV2|NA|TRBJ1-2|NA
ASSELTTWNYGYT
>TRBV14|NA|TRBJ2-1|NA
ASSHQGGIPTNEQF
>TRBV19|NA|TRBJ1-1|NA
ATKTENTEAF
>TRBV5-4|NA|TRBJ2-5|NA
ASSFRDISETQY
>TRBV7-9|NA|TRBJ1-1|NA
ASSPAGATEAF
>TRBV19|NA|TRBJ1-6|NA
ASSIVGLYNSPLH
>TRBV9|NA|TRBJ2-6|NA
ASSVAGSIPGANVLT
>TRBV2|few|TRBJ1-2|NA
ASSEAYGNYGYT
>TRBV28|NA|TRBJ1-2|TRBD1
ASSPGTDLPYRYGYT
>TRBV27|NA|TRBJ1-4|NA
ASSLSSQYNEKLF
>TRBV9|NA|TRBJ1-2|TRBD1
ASSVGTGGYGYT
>TRBV9|NA|TRBJ2-1|NA
ASSPRDHSSNEQF
>TRBV15|NA|TRBJ2-1|TRBD1
ATSRDLQGAWDEQF
>TRBV5-5|NA|TRBJ1-2|NA
ASSLAFGGNNYGYT
>TRBV5-6|NA|TRBJ1-3|TRBD1
ASSLYTGGSGNTIY
>TRBV27|NA|TRBJ1-2|NA
ASSDQVKYGGYT
>TRBV4-2|NA|TRBJ2-7|TRBD1
ASSQAPRGPQYEQY
>TRBV2|NA|TRBJ1-4|NA
ASSLVGEKLF
>TRBV7-9|NA|TRBJ1-3|NA
ASSYDGGSGNTIY
>TRBV28|once|TRBJ2-7|NA
ASSFRPYEQY
>TRBV2|NA|TRBJ1-4|TRBD1
ASSPTGGQNEKLF
>TRBV6-1|NA|TRBJ1-5|NA
ASSQGRNNQPQH
>TRBV4-1|NA|TRBJ1-3|NA
ASSQDTRNTIY
>TRBV5-8|NA|TRBJ1-1|NA
ASSLYGMGTEAF
>TRBV2|NA|TRBJ1-3|NA
ASSETRAINTIY
>TRBV5-6|NA|TRBJ2-2|NA
ASSLSVGADGELF
>TRBV15|NA|TRBJ1-2|TRBD1
ATSSDRQGRYGYT
>TRBV5-5|once|TRBJ1-2|NA
ASSLAGAGNYGYT
>TRBV27|NA|TRBJ2-1|TRBD2
ASSLRPHRLAGGEQF
>TRBV14|NA|TRBJ2-1|TRBD2
ASSQILAGGQEEQF
>TRBV28|NA|TRBJ1-2|NA
ASRPNSPGREDGYT
>TRBV6-1|NA|TRBJ1-2|NA
ASSEASSTGFGYT
>TRBV28|NA|TRBJ2-7|NA
ASSLFGGHSYEQY
>TRBV6-1|NA|TRBJ1-1|TRBD1
ASKDRAPNTEAF
>TRBV7-9|NA|TRBJ2-3|TRBD2
ASSRAVAGVGDTQY
>TRBV5-7|NA|TRBJ2-3|NA
ASSPRDTQY
>TRBV6-4|NA|TRBJ2-1|TRBD2
ASRTSGELSNEQF
>TRBV19|NA|TRBJ2-7|TRBD1
ASSRAVSFGTDYEQY
>TRBV11-2|NA|TRBJ1-2|TRBD1
ASSSRDRGHGYT
>TRBV27|once|TRBJ2-7|NA
ASSLSGTSRRGEQY
>TRBV4-2|NA|TRBJ2-7|TRBD1
ASSQWLGTGGYEQY
>TRBV7-2|once|TRBJ2-1|TRBD1
ASSLVVGGQGSPGQF
>TRBV6-1|NA|TRBJ1-4|NA
ASSASPGQGGEKLF
>TRBV4-3|NA|TRBJ2-1|NA
ASSQGGTHYNEQF
>TRBV29-1|NA|TRBJ1-2|NA
SVAAGADYGYT
>TRBV6-5|NA|TRBJ1-2|TRBD1
ASSAGTGTYGYT
>TRBV7-2|NA|TRBJ2-5|NA
ASSLQGGRETQY
>TRBV18|NA|TRBJ1-1|NA
ASSPPKLTNTEAF
>TRBV15|NA|TRBJ2-6|NA
ATSRDIGGTGANVLT
>TRBV30|NA|TRBJ1-5|TRBD1
AWRGQGYQPQH
>TRBV5-4|NA|TRBJ1-4|TRBD1
ASSVGQSNEKLF
>TRBV5-1|NA|TRBJ2-1|TRBD2
ASIPRAGAYNEQF
>TRBV25-1|NA|TRBJ2-1|NA
ASSEARVGGEQF